Each of the 21 T cell receptor beta chains below was sequenced from the same sample in a study of blood T cells in healthy people across ages. Through a sample-barcoded 5' primer and a J-beta primer mix, a second PCR was run for roughly 6 to 12 cycles. TCRdb re-called the 5' RACE reads with MiXCR, one entry per CDR3 protein. Of more than 1.4 million distinct CDR3 sequences listed, around two fifths are singletons. The sample consisted of blood. These receptors all come from a woman younger than 30 in good health.

The CDR3 DNA sequence: TGTGCCAGCAGTTTACGGCAGAGGAACACTGAAGCTTTCTTT. Translated: CASSLRQRNTEAFF. The gene calls are TRBV12-3 or TRBV12-4 and TRBJ1-1; D remains unclear. V dropped 2 bases and J dropped 1 base, with 8 bases sitting between them. The CDR3 totals 14 residues.

The CDR3 loop reads CASSLRSSGRGNEQFF. The CDR3, as DNA: TGTGCCAGCAGCCTCCGGTCTAGCGGGAGAGGGAATGAGCAGTTCTTC. This chain connects TRBV5-8 to TRBJ2-1; the match to TRBD2 covers 10 bases. Germline V lookup: CDR1 SGHTS, CDR2 YDEGEE. The CDR3 loop spans 16 amino acids. V shed 4 bases, J shed 7 bases, and the junction held 11 bases outside the gene matches.

This clonotype was counted only a few times. V is TRBV7-2 and J is TRBJ2-7, with 12 bases aligning to TRBD2. This CDR3 has 15 residues. Unmatched junction bases numbered 6, after V lost 5 bases and J lost 4 bases. Germline values: CDR1 SGHTA, CDR2 FQGNSA. CDR3 nucleotide sequence: TGTGCCAGCAGCAGGACTAGCGGGGCCATATACGAGCAGTACTTC. Residues: CASSRTSGAIYEQYF.

On this clonotype: Germline and junction disagree at one end, which may indicate a read error. The chain is built from TRBV3-1 and TRBJ1-1, with unresolved D. Germline V gives CDR1 LGHDT, CDR2 YNNKEL (reference sequence). The CDR3 totals 13 residues. The CDR3 loop reads CAGSQEALHEAFF. The CDR3 DNA reads TGTGCCGGCAGCCAGGAGGCCCTTCATGAAGCTTTCTTT.

The V gene is TRBV4-1, the J gene TRBJ2-5; TRBD1 matches 11 bases. The better agreement between TRBJ2-7 and the DNA end casts doubt on the J call. From germline, CDR1 is MGHRA and CDR2 YSYEKL. The CDR3 is 15 amino acids. CDR3 DNA: TGCGCCAGCAGCCAAGGGAGGACAGGGGGCATCGAGCAGTACTTC. This sequence encodes CASSQGRTGGIEQYF.

V gene TRBV20-1 combines with J gene TRBJ2-1, with TRBD2 identical over 14 bases. The germline V gene has CDR1 DFQATT and CDR2 SNEGSKA (reference sequence). After removal of 4 bases from V and 0 bases from J, the junction contained 8 bases not matched to a gene. This CDR3 has 18 residues. As DNA, the CDR3 is TGCAGTGCTACCGGACTAGCGGGAGGCTGGAGCTCCTACAATGAGCAGTTCTTC. It yields the protein CSATGLAGGWSSYNEQFF.

The rearrangement links TRBV6-5 to TRBJ2-5; 7 bases match TRBD2. The DNA matches TRBJ2-7 better at its end, which makes the J call doubtful. This CDR3 contains 14 residues. Germline V gives CDR1 MNHEY, CDR2 SVGAGI. DNA for the CDR3: TGTGCCAGCGGATATGGGGGGGTTGCCTTCGAGCAGTACTTC. Amino acids: CASGYGGVAFEQYF.

V and J are TRBV3-1 and TRBJ1-1, with D possibly matching TRBD1 (5 bases). With 3 bases removed from V and 1 base from J, the gap between germline ends came to 15 bases. CDR3 size: 16 residues. From germline, CDR1 is LGHDT and CDR2 YNNKEL (reference sequence). Here the CDR3 reads CASSHTSRDQNTEAFF. The CDR3 region has the DNA TGTGCCAGCAGCCACACGTCCCGGGACCAGAACACTGAAGCTTTCTTT.

In this sample, this clonotype turned up a few times. The rearrangement links TRBV6-5 to TRBJ1-2; 7 bases fit TRBD1. There are 14 residues in the CDR3. From germline, CDR1 is MNHEY and CDR2 SVGAGI. V dropped 0 bases and J dropped 9; count of bases not matched to a gene: 7. This chain's CDR3 is CASSYSDRVRSYTF. The DNA for the CDR3 is TGTGCCAGCAGTTACTCCGACAGGGTTAGGAGCTACACCTTC.

The gene calls are TRBV4-1 and TRBJ1-4, with D perhaps matching TRBD1 (5 bases). CDR1 and CDR2 from the germline V gene are MGHRA and YSYEKL. This CDR3 is built from 15 residues. The V gene lost 4 bases and the J gene lost 8 bases, with 17 bases spanning the gap. The CDR3 region has the DNA TGCGCCAGCAGCCCCCGGCCCCTCAGGGACGAAAAACTGTTTTTT. Its translation: CASSPRPLRDEKLFF.

This chain connects TRBV24-1 to TRBJ2-7, with 7 bases lining up with TRBD2. The CDR3 loop spans 15 amino acids. Germline trimming cut 3 bases from V and 7 bases from J; bases unmatched to any gene: 11. In germline, CDR1 is KGHDR, CDR2 SFDVKD. DNA for the CDR3: TGTGCCACCAGTGATCGAGGGAGGGACTACAATGAGCAGTACTTC. Protein: CATSDRGRDYNEQYF.

This clonotype has just a few counts. V gene TRBV4-2 combines with J gene TRBJ1-4, with a possible D match to TRBD1 (5 bases). Germline loops: CDR1 LGHNA, CDR2 YNFKEQ. Trimming took off 4 bases at V and 3 bases at J, with 9 bases between the two ends. CDR3 length: 14 amino acids. This CDR3 reads CASSPQTANEKLFF. In nucleotides, the CDR3 is TGTGCCAGCAGCCCTCAGACAGCTAATGAAAAACTGTTTTTT.

The CDR3 is CASSTIGQGQNYGYTF. The CDR3 DNA follows: TGTGCCAGCAGTACCATAGGACAGGGACAAAACTATGGCTACACCTTC. V is TRBV6-5 and J is TRBJ1-2, with 8 bases aligning to TRBD1. The V gene's germline CDR1 is MNHEY and CDR2 SVGAGI. Trimming removed 5 bases from V and 2 bases from J; junction bases left unmatched: 10. The CDR3 is 16 amino acids.

J is TRBJ2-7 and V is TRBV20-1, with TRBD2 matching over 13 bases. The germline V gene has CDR1 DFQATT and CDR2 SNEGSKA (reference sequence). Trimming at V came to 3 bases and at J to 6 bases, leaving 8 bases not matched to a gene. CDR3 length: 15 residues. The CDR3, as DNA: TGCAGTGCTAGGACCGGGACTAGCGGGACGGGCGAGCAGTACTTC. Protein product: CSARTGTSGTGEQYF.

J is TRBJ2-3 and V is TRBV2; the D gene is possibly TRBD2 (6 bases). The CDR3 length is 14 residues. Trimming cost V 8 bases and J 0 bases, with 12 bases left between them. Germline-derived CDR1 and CDR2 are SNHLY and FYNNEI. The CDR3 region is CASPAGLSTDTQYF. In DNA form, the CDR3 reads TGTGCCAGCCCAGCGGGCCTTAGCACAGATACGCAGTATTTT.

This chain connects TRBV12-3 or TRBV12-4 to TRBJ2-4, with D maybe TRBD1 (7 bases). The V gene lost 6 bases and the J gene lost 1 base, with 16 bases spanning the gap. The CDR3 contains 16 residues. The CDR3 bases are TGTGCCAGCAGCGGGGGACAGAAGATTGCCAAAAACATTCAGTACTTC. Translating it yields CASSGGQKIAKNIQYF.

A few counts support this clonotype. The chain couples TRBV14 to TRBJ2-1; D call uncertain. Trimming removed 0 bases at V and 4 bases at J, with 7 bases between. The CDR3 length is 14 residues. Germline CDR1 SGHDN, CDR2 FVKESK. CDR3 in amino acids: CASSQDPLYNEQFF. CDR3 nucleotide sequence: TGTGCCAGCAGCCAAGATCCCCTTTACAATGAGCAGTTCTTC.

The chain links TRBV10-3 to TRBJ2-5, with a tentative D call TRBD2 (6 bases). V was trimmed by 6 bases and J by 0 bases, leaving 11 bases between them. Germline V gives CDR1 ENHRY, CDR2 SYGVKD. This CDR3 is built from 14 residues. The CDR3 nucleotides read TGTGCCATCAGATGGGGACTGGACCAAGAGACCCAGTACTTC. Amino acids: CAIRWGLDQETQYF.

The V and J genes are TRBV20-1 and TRBJ2-4; D gene ambiguous. The J call may be wrong; the DNA end is better matched by TRBJ2-7. CDR3 length equals 13 residues. Germline-derived CDR1 and CDR2 are DFQATT and SNEGSKA (reference sequence). The CDR3 DNA sequence: TGCAGTGCTAGAGAGCTCGATCCCTACGAGCAGTACTTC. Translation gives CSARELDPYEQYF.

J is TRBJ2-7 and V is TRBV20-1, with 13 bases that match TRBD2. The end of the DNA aligns better with TRBJ2-5, so the J call may be wrong. This CDR3 comprises 15 residues. Germline CDR1 reads DFQATT; CDR2 reads SNEGSKA (reference sequence). In DNA, the CDR3 is TGCAGTGCAACTAACCGGGGACTAGCGGGAAGGACCCAGTACTTC. Translating it yields CSATNRGLAGRTQYF.

This clonotype was observed a single time. The chain is built from TRBV7-2 and TRBJ1-4; TRBD1 might be the D (5 bases). This CDR3 region has 16 residues. V lost 5 bases and J 8 bases, leaving 21 bases between the germline ends. Looked up from germline, CDR1 is SGHTA and CDR2 is FQGNSA. The CDR3 is CTSSLGGRRGREKLFF. CDR3 nucleotides: TGTACCAGCAGCCTTGGAGGACGTCGGGGGAGGGAAAAACTGTTTTTT.